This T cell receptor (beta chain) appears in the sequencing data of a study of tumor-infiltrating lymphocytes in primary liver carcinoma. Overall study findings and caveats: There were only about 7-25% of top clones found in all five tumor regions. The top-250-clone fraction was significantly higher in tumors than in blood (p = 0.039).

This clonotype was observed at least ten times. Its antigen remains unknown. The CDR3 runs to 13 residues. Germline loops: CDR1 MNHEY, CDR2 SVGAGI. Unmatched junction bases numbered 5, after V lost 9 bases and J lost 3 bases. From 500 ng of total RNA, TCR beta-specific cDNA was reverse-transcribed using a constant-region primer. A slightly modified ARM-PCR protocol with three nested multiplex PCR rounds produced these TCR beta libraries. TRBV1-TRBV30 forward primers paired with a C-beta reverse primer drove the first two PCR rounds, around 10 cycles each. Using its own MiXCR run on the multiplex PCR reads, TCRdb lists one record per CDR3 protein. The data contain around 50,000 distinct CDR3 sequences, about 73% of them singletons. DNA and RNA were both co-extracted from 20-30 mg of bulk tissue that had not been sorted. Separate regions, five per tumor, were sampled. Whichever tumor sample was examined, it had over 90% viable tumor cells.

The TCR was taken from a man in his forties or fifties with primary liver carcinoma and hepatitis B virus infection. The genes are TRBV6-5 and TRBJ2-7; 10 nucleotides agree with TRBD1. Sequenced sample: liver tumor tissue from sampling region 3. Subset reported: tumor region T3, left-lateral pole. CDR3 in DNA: TGTGCCAGTAACCGGGACAGGGGCTACGAGCAGTACTTC. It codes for CASNRDRGYEQYF.